This paragraph covers one T cell receptor (beta chain) sequence. Its antigen remains unidentified. Sequencing of TCR beta was undertaken in CD8+ and CD4+ T cells derived from blood. TEMRA cells were FACS-enriched, while CD8+ and CD4+ T cells were negatively isolated. The CDR3 totals 17 residues. V dropped 4 bases and J dropped 8; count of bases not matched to a gene: 15. An amount of RNA that ranged from roughly 0.5 to 1 ug was reverse transcribed with random hexamers. The CDR3 of TCR beta was amplified by immunoSEQ multiplex PCR across 54 Vbeta and 13 Jbeta. TCRdb independently ran MiXCR on the immunoSEQ multiplex PCR reads; one entry per CDR3 protein. The top ten hold about 0.076% of the sample, which has 140,000 or so distinct CDR3 sequences, approximately 94% seen once. This specimen comes from a study of CD8 T cells in Susac syndrome. General study results and limits: It was acknowledged in the study that the number of individuals who were included in its TCR sequencing and HLA analysis was relatively small.

The chain recombines TRBV12-3 or TRBV12-4 with TRBJ2-1; 9 bases fit TRBD1. The sequenced sample consisted of CD4+ T cells from PBMCs. The sequence derives from a human donor in good health. The CDR3 here is CASSSLAGTGLIHEQFF. The CDR3 bases are TGTGCCAGCAGTTCTTTAGCTGGGACAGGGTTAATTCATGAGCAGTTCTTC.